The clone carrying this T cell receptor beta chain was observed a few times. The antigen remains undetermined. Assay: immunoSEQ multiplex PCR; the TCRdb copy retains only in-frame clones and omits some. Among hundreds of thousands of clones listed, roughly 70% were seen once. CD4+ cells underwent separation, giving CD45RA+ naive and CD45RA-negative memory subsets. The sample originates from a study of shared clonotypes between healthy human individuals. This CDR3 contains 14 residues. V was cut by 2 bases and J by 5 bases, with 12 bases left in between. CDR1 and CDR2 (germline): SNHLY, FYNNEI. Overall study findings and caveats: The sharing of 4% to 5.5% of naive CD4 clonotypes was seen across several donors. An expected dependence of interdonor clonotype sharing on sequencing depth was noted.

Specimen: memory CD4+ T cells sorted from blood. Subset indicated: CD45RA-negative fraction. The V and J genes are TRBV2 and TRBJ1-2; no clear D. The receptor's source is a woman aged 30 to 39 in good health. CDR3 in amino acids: CASSELRVGYGYTF. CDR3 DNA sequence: TGTGCCAGCAGTGAATTGCGGGTGGGGTATGGCTACACCTTC. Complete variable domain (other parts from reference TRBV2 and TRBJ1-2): EPEVTQTPSHQVTQMGQEVILRCVPISNHLYFYWYRQILGQKVEFLVSFYNNEISEKSEIFDDQFSVERPDGSNFTLKIRSTKLEDSAMYFCASSELRVGYGYTFGSGTRLTVV.